The next 19 T cell receptor beta chains were all read from a single sample in a study of cytomegalovirus exposure and HLA in healthy donors (TCRdb year 2017). Preparation of the library involved the immunoSEQ multiplex PCR assay. A mixture of 60 forward primers for TCR Vbeta segments and 13 reverse primers for TCR Jbeta segments was used in the multiplex PCR. The source is immuneACCESS, and TCRdb retained only in-frame sequences with V and J called. Part of the clones is not carried over; for the studies checked, unresolved V genes explain less than half of this, and the remainder is unexplained. The sample table holds some 64,000 clones, of which about 90% were seen once. The top ten hold approximately 1.5% of the sample. The specimen was PBMCs. These receptors were taken from a man younger than 45 in good health and CMV-seropositive.

This clone has more than one count but fewer than ten. This CDR3 is also generated by other DNA sequences in the sample. The chain recombines TRBV7-3 with TRBJ2-7, with a tentative D call TRBD2 (5 bases). V was shortened by 1 base and J by 4 bases, with 8 bases between the two germline ends. The length of the CDR3 is 13 residues. Germline V lookup: CDR1 SGHTA, CDR2 FQGTGA. In DNA form, the CDR3 reads TGTGCCAGCAGCTTAATAGGCGGGTACGAGCAGTACTTC. The encoded protein is CASSLIGGYEQYF.

The chain links TRBV4-3 to TRBJ2-2, with 11 nucleotides matching TRBD1. The germline gives CDR1 LGHNA, CDR2 YSLEER. The CDR3 covers 14 residues. V shed 8 bases and J 5 bases; nucleotides not matched to a gene: 4. The CDR3 sequence is CASGQGAGTGELFF. CDR3 bases: TGCGCCAGCGGACAGGGGGCGGGGACCGGGGAGCTGTTTTTT.

The CDR3 coding sequence is TGTGCCATCAGGGCCCCCGAACGCACAGATACGCAGTATTTT. Protein: CAIRAPERTDTQYF. This sequence joins TRBV10-3 and TRBJ2-3; D remains unclear. Germline V CDR1 and CDR2: ENHRY, SYGVKD. V was cut by 6 bases and J by 1 base, with 11 bases left in between. The CDR3 covers 14 residues.

The chain combines TRBV30 with TRBJ2-3; possibly TRBD1 for D (6 bases). The CDR3 length is 18 residues. Germline CDR1 GTSNPN, CDR2 SVGIG (reference sequence). Deletions cut 3 bases from V and 3 bases from J, with 25 bases between. CDR3 in amino acids: CAWREQGGSSWGTDTQYF. The CDR3, as DNA: TGTGCCTGGAGAGAACAAGGGGGTTCTTCGTGGGGGACAGATACGCAGTATTTT.

This chain joins TRBV30 and TRBJ1-1; 9 bases match TRBD1. The CDR3 is 12 residues long. Germline V gene sequence: CDR1 GTSNPN, CDR2 SVGIG (reference sequence). The trim removed 4 bases at V and 9 bases at J, leaving 6 bases unmatched. The CDR3 DNA sequence: TGTGCCTGGAATACAGGGGGCGATAAAGCTTTCTTT. Translating gives CAWNTGGDKAFF. Together with reference TRBV30 and TRBJ1-1, the CDR3 gives the full variable domain: SQTIHQWPATLVQPVGSPLSLECTVEGTSNPNLYWYRQAAGRGLQLLFYSVGIGQISSEVPQNLSASRPQDRQFILSSKKLLLSDSGFYLCAWNTGGDKAFFGQGTRLTVV.

This clone has only one observation. V and J are TRBV5-1 and TRBJ2-7, with 8 bases identical to TRBD1. CDR1 is SGHRS and CDR2 is YFSETQ in the germline V gene. This CDR3 comprises 15 residues. The trim removed 3 bases at V and 1 base at J, leaving 6 bases unmatched. The CDR3 reads CASSSLQGASYEQYF. The CDR3 nucleotides are TGCGCCAGCAGCTCCCTCCAGGGGGCTTCCTACGAGCAGTACTTC. The full variable domain, completed using reference TRBV5-1 and TRBJ2-7, is KAGVTQTPRYLIKTRGQQVTLSCSPISGHRSVSWYQQTPGQGLQFLFEYFSETQRNKGNFPGRFSGRQFSNSRSEMNVSTLELGDSALYLCASSSLQGASYEQYFGPGTRLTVT.

A remark on this clone: One end of the junction is discordant with germline, which a read error may explain. Here the CDR3 DNA reads TGTTCCAGCAGCTCCCCTCGGGTGCCCTCCTACAATGAGCAGTTCTTC. Amino acid sequence: CSSSSPRVPSYNEQFF. V and J are TRBV7-9 and TRBJ2-1; D unresolved. This CDR3 region has 16 residues. Germline V lookup: CDR1 SEHNR, CDR2 FQNEAQ (reference sequence).

The V gene is TRBV19, the J gene TRBJ1-5, with D perhaps TRBD1 (5 bases). The CDR3 spans 15 residues. Germline values: CDR1 LNHDA, CDR2 SQIVND (reference sequence). Trimming stripped 0 bases from V and 4 bases from J, with 10 bases between. CDR3 in amino acids: CASSIDQGTNQPQHF. CDR3 in DNA: TGTGCCAGTAGTATAGATCAAGGGACTAATCAGCCCCAGCATTTT.

The V call is TRBV11-3, the J call TRBJ1-1, with D possibly TRBD1 on 6 matching bases. CDR1 SGHNT and CDR2 YENEEA come from the germline V gene. This CDR3 spans 13 amino acids. Trimming stripped 5 bases from V and 1 base from J, with 8 bases between. CDR3 in DNA: TGTGCCAGCAGCGAGGGACAGAACACTGAAGCTTTCTTT. Translated: CASSEGQNTEAFF.

The rearrangement uses TRBV28 and TRBJ1-1; unclear D gene. The germline CDR1 and CDR2 sequences are MDHEN and SYDVKM. V was clipped by 7 bases and J by 1 base, with 19 bases between them. This CDR3 is built from 16 residues. CDR3: CASIPTPGTSNTEAFF. In DNA, the CDR3 is TGTGCCAGCATCCCTACCCCGGGAACTTCGAACACTGAAGCTTTCTTT.

J is TRBJ1-5 and V is TRBV10-1; D unresolved. CDR3 length: 14 amino acids. Germline lookup yields CDR1 WNHNN and CDR2 SYGVQD (reference sequence). Trimming stripped 2 bases from V and 0 bases from J, with 5 bases between. CDR3 loop: CASSEPVSNQPQHF. The CDR3 nucleotides read TGCGCCAGCAGTGAGCCGGTTAGCAATCAGCCCCAGCATTTT.

This chain links TRBV5-1 with TRBJ1-6, with D unresolved. There are 14 residues in the CDR3. CDR1 is SGHRS, CDR2 YFSETQ, per germline. Trimming removed 0 bases from V and 3 bases from J, with 4 bases in between. The CDR3 protein is CASSLEHYNSPLHF. DNA of the CDR3: TGCGCCAGCAGCTTGGAACACTATAATTCACCCCTCCACTTT.

The chain uses TRBV6-5 and TRBJ2-1; no definite D call. The ends were cut back, 0 bases at V and 8 bases at J, with 8 bases in the middle. CDR3 length equals 13 residues. CDR1 and CDR2 (germline): MNHEY, SVGAGI. The CDR3 sequence: CASSYSRSDEQFF. The DNA for the CDR3 is TGTGCCAGCAGTTACTCGAGGTCGGATGAGCAGTTCTTC.

The J gene is TRBJ2-3, the V gene TRBV30, with 15 bases fitting TRBD2. Germline V gene lookup returns CDR1 GTSNPN and CDR2 SVGIG (reference sequence). Trimming removed 0 bases from V and 1 base from J; junction bases left unmatched: 8. This CDR3 comprises 19 residues. CDR3 loop: CAWSVWGLAGGGGTDTQYF. For the CDR3, the DNA is TGTGCCTGGAGTGTATGGGGACTAGCGGGAGGCGGGGGCACAGATACGCAGTATTTT.

V gene TRBV18 combines with J gene TRBJ2-1; 10 bases map to TRBD1. The CDR3 spans 17 residues. Germline CDR1 is KGHSH and CDR2 is LQKENI. V lost 0 bases, J lost 3 bases, and 5 bases stayed unmatched. In nucleotides, the CDR3 is TGTGCCAGCTCACCACCGGTTGGACAGGGGGACTACAATGAGCAGTTCTTC. This translates into CASSPPVGQGDYNEQFF.

The rearrangement joins TRBV4-2 to TRBJ2-1; 10 nucleotides match TRBD2. The CDR3 is made up of 20 amino acids. V dropped 0 bases and J dropped 0; count of bases not matched to a gene: 11. Germline loops: CDR1 LGHNA, CDR2 YNFKEQ. The CDR3 here is CASSQDLVAGGLGSYNEQFF. The CDR3 coding sequence is TGTGCCAGCAGCCAAGATCTGGTAGCGGGAGGCTTGGGCTCCTACAATGAGCAGTTCTTC.

The V call is TRBV25-1, the J call TRBJ2-3; D remains unclear. The CDR3 runs to 16 residues. V dropped 3 bases and J dropped 1 base, with 14 bases sitting between them. Looked up from germline, CDR1 is MGHDK and CDR2 is SYGVNS. CDR3 in DNA: TGTGCCAGCAGTGATTTTACTGACACCCGCACAGATACGCAGTATTTT. Its translation is CASSDFTDTRTDTQYF.

With regard to this clone: The junction departs from germline at one end; a sequencing error may be responsible. The chain links TRBV5-1 to TRBJ1-1, with 7 nucleotides matching TRBD1. The CDR3 loop spans 12 amino acids. CDR1 is SGHRS, CDR2 YFSETQ, per germline. CDR3 nucleotide sequence: TGTGCCAGCAGGAACAGGGGTTACGAAGCTTTCTTT. This codes for CASRNRGYEAFF.

This chain uses TRBV14 with TRBJ2-4; possibly TRBD1 for D (6 bases). Trimming shortened V by 0 bases and J by 9 bases, and 9 bases separated the two germline ends. CDR1 is SGHDN, CDR2 FVKESK, per germline. The CDR3 runs 13 residues. CDR3 residues: CASSQDPGAIQYF. The CDR3 region has the DNA TGTGCCAGCAGCCAAGATCCAGGGGCCATTCAGTACTTC.